The 25 T cell receptor beta chains below all came from one sample that was sequenced in a study of OX40 agonist ivuxolimab in advanced cancers. The receptor library was made with the immunoSEQ multiplex PCR assay. This is the immuneACCESS table as TCRdb keeps it, with only in-frame sequences that have V and J called. A part of the clones is gone; compared with another copy, unresolved V genes explain less than half, and the rest is unexplained. This sample has tens of thousands of clones in its table, and around 93% of those were observed once. Of the sample, around 20% is held by the ten largest clones. The input for sequencing was CD4+ or CD8+ T cells sorted from blood, taken in a trial of the OX40 agonist ivuxolimab. These receptors originate from an adult with an advanced solid tumor such as melanoma, head and neck, liver or kidney cancer.

The V gene is TRBV9, the J gene TRBJ1-1; D is unresolved. The CDR3 has 15 residues. Germline lookup yields CDR1 SGDLS and CDR2 YYNGEE. Deletions cut 1 base from V and 4 bases from J, with 14 bases between. The CDR3 DNA is TGTGCCAGCAGCGTATATGAGGGATCTGCCACTGAAGCTTTCTTT. It translates to CASSVYEGSATEAFF.

The chain is built from TRBV4-2 and TRBJ1-1; D is perhaps TRBD1 (6 bases). V was shortened by 1 base and J by 2 bases, with 8 bases between the two germline ends. The CDR3 is 14 amino acids. Per germline, CDR1 LGHNA and CDR2 YNFKEQ. CDR3 DNA sequence: TGTGCCAGCAGCCAAGGGACAGCCAACACTGAAGCTTTCTTT. Its protein is CASSQGTANTEAFF.

Written as DNA, the CDR3 is TGTGCCAGCAGCCCCTTTAGTGGGAGCAATCAGCCCCAGCATTTT. Protein product: CASSPFSGSNQPQHF. The chain carries TRBV7-8 and TRBJ1-5; D is undetermined. The CDR3 runs to 15 residues. The germline V and J ends were trimmed by 5 bases and 1 base, with 12 bases remaining between them. Germline V gene sequence: CDR1 SGHVS, CDR2 FQNEAQ.

V usage is TRBV30 and J usage is TRBJ2-3, with 9 bases identical to TRBD1. The V and J ends lost 2 bases and 7 bases, in that order; junction bases with no gene match: 7. CDR3 length: 14 amino acids. Germline V CDR1 and CDR2: GTSNPN, SVGIG (reference sequence). The CDR3 DNA reads TGTGCCTGGAGTACCGGGACAGGGAGGAATACGCAGTATTTT. It is translated as CAWSTGTGRNTQYF.

In this sample, this clone turned up once. The chain has TRBV5-4 and TRBJ2-3, with D possibly TRBD2 on 5 matching bases. The length of the CDR3 is 15 residues. Germline CDR1 and CDR2: SGHNT and YYREEE (reference sequence). V was clipped by 5 bases and J by 4 bases, with 17 bases between them. The CDR3 DNA is TGTGCCAGCAGATCAGGCCCTAGCTACGCAGATACGCAGTATTTT. Translation: CASRSGPSYADTQYF.

The chain joins TRBV18 to TRBJ1-5; no definite D call. CDR1 is KGHSH, CDR2 LQKENI, per germline. V was trimmed by 3 bases and J by 5 bases, leaving 8 bases between them. This CDR3 region has 13 residues. CDR3 coding DNA: TGTGCCAGCTCACCCGACAACTATCAGCCCCAGCATTTT. This gives the protein CASSPDNYQPQHF.

The chain employs TRBV2 and TRBJ1-2; TRBD1 agrees at 9 bases. Trimming cost V 5 bases and J 0 bases; bases outside gene matches: 4. Germline V gene data show CDR1 as SNHLY and CDR2 as FYNNEI. The CDR3 is made up of 15 amino acids. The CDR3 protein is CASSLWTGANYGYTF. The CDR3, as DNA: TGTGCCAGCAGTTTGTGGACAGGGGCTAACTATGGCTACACCTTC.

The chain's CDR3 is CASSREGRETQYF. In DNA form, the CDR3 reads TGTGCCAGCAGCCGGGAGGGCCGGGAGACCCAGTACTTC. The chain links TRBV11-2 to TRBJ2-5; 8 bases are shared with TRBD2. V trimming: 5 bases; J trimming: 5 bases; junction bases outside the gene matches: 4. The germline CDR1 and CDR2 sequences are SGHAT and FQNNGV. CDR3 length: 13 residues.

This chain connects TRBV4-2 to TRBJ1-4; D not certain. V lost 3 bases, J lost 8 bases, and 16 bases lay in between. This CDR3 is built from 15 residues. The germline gives CDR1 LGHNA, CDR2 YNFKEQ. The DNA for the CDR3 is TGTGCCAGCAGCCAGGAAAGCGGGCCTTACGAAAAACTGTTTTTT. Its translation: CASSQESGPYEKLFF.

The CDR3 bases are TGCGCCAGCAGCTTGGAGGCCAGAGCTGGAAACACCATATATTTT. Protein sequence: CASSLEARAGNTIYF. This chain connects TRBV5-1 to TRBJ1-3; no firm D call. This CDR3 has 15 residues. Trimming took off 0 bases at V and 2 bases at J, with 9 bases between the two ends. The germline CDR1 and CDR2 sequences are SGHRS and YFSETQ.

The rearrangement uses TRBV2 and TRBJ2-5; no reliable D call. Trimming took off 1 base at V and 4 bases at J, with 25 bases between the two ends. Germline-derived CDR1 and CDR2 are SNHLY and FYNNEI. The CDR3 runs to 19 residues. CDR3 amino acids: CASSEGGGRQLGVRETQYF. The CDR3, as DNA: TGTGCCAGCAGTGAAGGAGGTGGTCGGCAACTCGGCGTTCGAGAGACCCAGTACTTC.

The rearrangement joins TRBV7-8 to TRBJ1-5, with D perhaps TRBD1 (5 bases). With 5 bases removed from V and 1 base from J, the gap between germline ends came to 12 bases. The CDR3 covers 15 residues. Looked up from germline, CDR1 is SGHVS and CDR2 is FQNEAQ. In DNA, the CDR3 is TGTGCCAGCAGCCCCCTCCAGGGCAGCAATCAGCCCCAGCATTTT. Amino acids: CASSPLQGSNQPQHF.

This chain connects TRBV9 to TRBJ1-2; no definite D call. Germline V gives CDR1 SGDLS, CDR2 YYNGEE. This CDR3 is 14 amino acids long. V was trimmed by 0 bases and J by 2 bases, leaving 8 bases between them. The CDR3 DNA reads as TGTGCCAGCAGCGTAGATTCTGGGAACTATGGCTACACCTTC. Amino acid sequence: CASSVDSGNYGYTF.

DNA of the CDR3: TGTGCCAGCAGCTTGGACCTAGCGGGCACAGATACGCAGTATTTT. Encoded protein: CASSLDLAGTDTQYF. The chain combines TRBV5-6 with TRBJ2-3, with 7 bases that match TRBD2. The CDR3 is 15 amino acids. V lost 0 bases to trimming and J lost 1 base; unmatched junction nucleotides: 2. Germline V CDR1 and CDR2: SGHDT, YYEEEE.

Worth noting for this clone: The sample contains more than one DNA sequence encoding this CDR3. This sequence joins TRBV9 and TRBJ2-7; TRBD2 agrees at 10 bases. Looked up from germline, CDR1 is SGDLS and CDR2 is YYNGEE. The CDR3 runs to 15 residues. V trimming: 2 bases; J trimming: 1 base; junction bases outside the gene matches: 3. This chain's CDR3 is CASSVGLADSYEQYF. CDR3 DNA: TGTGCCAGCAGCGTCGGACTAGCGGATTCCTACGAGCAGTACTTC. Filled out from reference TRBV9 and TRBJ2-7, the complete variable domain reads DSGVTQTPKHLITATGQRVTLRCSPRSGDLSVYWYQQSLDQGLQFLIQYYNGEERAKGNILERFSAQQFPDLHSELNLSSLELGDSALYFCASSVGLADSYEQYFGPGTRLTVT.

The chain couples TRBV9 to TRBJ2-7; either TRBD1 or TRBD2 may supply D (5 bases each). Germline assignment: CDR1 SGDLS and CDR2 YYNGEE. Trimming pared 0 bases from V and 1 base from J, leaving 11 bases between. CDR3 size: 15 residues. The CDR3 DNA sequence: TGTGCCAGCAGCGTAGAGGTGGGACCTTCCTACGAGCAGTACTTC. Translated, it gives CASSVEVGPSYEQYF.

This clone was found once. This chain joins TRBV28 and TRBJ2-7, with 10 bases that match TRBD2. The CDR3 totals 15 residues. J gave up 0 bases and V 5 bases, and 4 bases lay outside the gene matches. CDR1 is MDHEN, CDR2 SYDVKM, per germline. The CDR3 reads CASSPRTSGSYEQYF. In nucleotides, the CDR3 is TGTGCCAGCAGTCCACGGACTAGCGGCTCCTACGAGCAGTACTTC. Full variable domain (remainder filled in from reference TRBV28 and TRBJ2-7): DVKVTQSSRYLVKRTGEKVFLECVQDMDHENMFWYRQDPGLGLRLIYFSYDVKMKEKGDIPEGYSVSREKKERFSLILESASTNQTSMYLCASSPRTSGSYEQYFGPGTRLTVT.

The gene calls are TRBV27 and TRBJ2-7, with 7 bases that match TRBD1. Germline loops: CDR1 MNHEY, CDR2 SMNVEV (reference sequence). J lost 3 bases, V lost 0 bases, and 5 bases had no gene match. The CDR3 is made up of 15 amino acids. CDR3 sequence reads: CASSLSGGAIYEQYF. The CDR3, as DNA: TGTGCCAGCAGTTTATCAGGGGGCGCGATCTACGAGCAGTACTTC.

The CDR3 sequence is CASSQGPNEQFF. In nucleotides, the CDR3 is TGCGCCAGCAGCCAAGGACCAAATGAGCAGTTCTTC. This chain joins TRBV4-1 and TRBJ2-1; D gene uncertain. The CDR3 runs to 12 residues. The ends were cut back, 1 base at V and 7 bases at J, with 5 bases in the middle. The germline V gene has CDR1 MGHRA and CDR2 YSYEKL.

This clone was counted once. This chain connects TRBV5-1 to TRBJ2-7; D remains ambiguous. Germline V lookup: CDR1 SGHRS, CDR2 YFSETQ. Trimming cost V 0 bases and J 6 bases, with 10 bases left between them. This CDR3 is built from 13 residues. The CDR3 nucleotides read TGCGCCAGCAGCTTGGCCCCCCCGGTCGAGCAGTACTTC. Encoded protein: CASSLAPPVEQYF. Together with reference TRBV5-1 and TRBJ2-7, the CDR3 gives the full variable domain: KAGVTQTPRYLIKTRGQQVTLSCSPISGHRSVSWYQQTPGQGLQFLFEYFSETQRNKGNFPGRFSGRQFSNSRSEMNVSTLELGDSALYLCASSLAPPVEQYFGPGTRLTVT.

This clone was observed once. CDR3 amino acids: CASSYYGLAASYEQYF. CDR3 bases: TGTGCCAGCAGTTACTATGGGCTAGCGGCCTCCTACGAGCAGTACTTC. The V and J genes are TRBV6-6 and TRBJ2-7; 7 positions match TRBD2. J lost 0 bases, V lost 1 base, and 6 bases had no gene match. The CDR3 covers 16 residues. The germline gives CDR1 MNHNY, CDR2 SVGAGI (reference sequence).

This clone is a singleton in its sample. The chain combines TRBV10-3 with TRBJ1-5; 10 bases line up with TRBD1. This CDR3 has 16 amino acids. Germline-derived CDR1 and CDR2 are ENHRY and SYGVKD. After removal of 3 bases from V and 5 bases from J, the junction contained 7 bases not matched to a gene. The CDR3 reads CAISDRTGGTDQPQHF. In DNA, the CDR3 is TGTGCCATCAGTGATAGGACAGGGGGAACGGATCAGCCCCAGCATTTT.

This chain links TRBV29-1 with TRBJ1-3; D ambiguous. This CDR3 contains 18 residues. Trimming left V 7 bases short and J 2 bases short, with 27 bases between. Germline CDR1 is SQVTM and CDR2 is ANQGSEA. Here the CDR3 reads CSANTGILLSPPGNTIYF. In nucleotides, the CDR3 is TGCAGCGCTAATACCGGGATCCTCCTGTCTCCTCCTGGAAACACCATATATTTT.

The chain recombines TRBV27 with TRBJ2-7; a possible D gene is TRBD2 (5 bases). This CDR3 comprises 13 residues. Germline values: CDR1 MNHEY, CDR2 SMNVEV (reference sequence). V lost 2 bases, J lost 4 bases, and 9 bases lay in between. DNA of the CDR3: TGTGCCAGCAGTTTAGGGAGACAATACGAGCAGTACTTC. Its translation is CASSLGRQYEQYF.

This chain uses TRBV7-3 with TRBJ1-2; possibly TRBD1 for D (6 bases). Trimming shortened V by 4 bases and J by 2 bases, and 11 bases separated the two germline ends. Germline CDR1 reads SGHTA; CDR2 reads FQGTGA. CDR3 length: 14 residues. The CDR3 sequence: CASSSRTENYGYTF. Written as DNA, the CDR3 is TGTGCCAGCAGCTCACGGACAGAAAACTATGGCTACACCTTC.